The clone carrying this T cell receptor beta chain showed up just a few times. Germline V gene sequence: CDR1 KGHDR, CDR2 SFDVKD. After removal of 6 bases from V and 2 bases from J, the junction contained 1 base not matched to a gene. The CDR3 totals 13 residues. TCRdb reanalysed the 5' RACE reads using MiXCR and keeps one entry per CDR3 protein. Here the sample spans approximately 600,000 distinct CDR3 sequences, 9% to 15% being singletons. This record belongs to a study of T cells after yellow fever vaccination. Study-level information: Fractions of limited cellularity were prepared by means of SMART-Seq v4 Ultra Low Input.

The V call is TRBV24-1, the J call TRBJ2-3, with 7 bases identical to TRBD2. Sequences were derived from PBMCs, sampled on the day of the yellow fever booster vaccination. The sequence derives from a man aged 30-40 years who received the YFV17D yellow fever vaccine. CDR3 sequence: CATSSGTTDTQYF. The DNA for the CDR3 is TGTGCCACCAGTAGCGGGACCACAGATACGCAGTATTTT.